A selection of T cell receptor beta chains follows, all from one sample in a study of blood T cell repertoires in COVID-19. Sequencing was performed with immunoSEQ multiplex PCR; in TCRdb, only in-frame clones are kept and a portion is missing. The table includes about 160,000 clones, over 65% detected once. The material sequenced was peripheral blood. The receptors derive from a man aged 65 to 79 with acute or convalescent COVID-19. The CDR3 runs from the conserved cysteine through the conserved F or W. Fields, in order: CDR3 protein, V gene, J gene.

CASSLGGSRGEKLFF	TRBV7-9	TRBJ1-4
CASSAQIGQGAREQYF	TRBV6-1	TRBJ2-7
CASSEYREEKLFF	TRBV10-2	TRBJ1-4
CASSLAPQEGYGGYTF	TRBV7-6	TRBJ1-2
CASSLGGPGAKNIQYF	TRBV11-2	TRBJ2-4
CASSIDSGRGSEQYF	TRBV19	TRBJ2-7
CASSITDGTGRHEQFF	TRBV19	TRBJ2-1
CASSYSSGRQSYEQYF	TRBV6-6	TRBJ2-7
CASSLGNSQETQYF	TRBV11-2	TRBJ2-5
CASSPLRGSTDTQYF	TRBV19	TRBJ2-3
CGRSGLVGGEQFF	TRBV2	TRBJ2-1
CAGSRGSNTGELFF	TRBV7-9	TRBJ2-2
CASSLDPRVRSGELFF	TRBV27	TRBJ2-2
CSAKWRAAQHF	TRBV20-1	TRBJ1-5
CASSLGGRAEDTQYF	TRBV27	TRBJ2-3
CASSLGGQGARETQYF	TRBV7-8	TRBJ2-5
CASSPIPDRVPLHF	TRBV4-1	TRBJ1-6
CASSSGLAGAHDEQFF	TRBV5-6	TRBJ2-1
CASSLAGGPGQPQHF	TRBV5-1	TRBJ1-5
CAWSVGNQETQYF	TRBV30	TRBJ2-5
CASTGGGYEQYF	TRBV28	TRBJ2-7
CASSRTGDDSPLHF	TRBV6-5	TRBJ1-6
CASSPGTAYTGELFF	TRBV7-9	TRBJ2-2
CASSQGSSEKLFF	TRBV2	TRBJ1-4
CASKTGLFGEKLFF	TRBV19	TRBJ1-4
CASSLSGTREETQYF	TRBV5-5	TRBJ2-5
CASSLRLGSGANVLTF	TRBV7-3	TRBJ2-6
CASSLEGGPYEQYF	TRBV7-8	TRBJ2-7
CASSQPQGQGTWDYGYTF	TRBV4-2	TRBJ1-2
CASSLDANPRVYEQYF	TRBV5-1	TRBJ2-7
CASGPFTSSYNEQFF	TRBV5-1	TRBJ2-1
CASSRGGALDTQYF	TRBV27	TRBJ2-3
CASSLGRENTEAFF	TRBV11-1	TRBJ1-1
CASSNGQGPFQTQYF	TRBV6-5	TRBJ2-5
CASSPRPQGNGYGYTF	TRBV18	TRBJ1-2
CASSLEHSSYEQYF	TRBV7-2	TRBJ2-7
CASSPPGQGWSQHF	TRBV18	TRBJ1-5
CASSPRGIGTSGGETQYF	TRBV9	TRBJ2-5
CASSEERQGRHWSTDTQYF	TRBV6-1	TRBJ2-3
CASSSGLADRELFF	TRBV7-2	TRBJ2-2
CATLAGGSKGEQFF	TRBV28	TRBJ2-1
CASSPGGLAASGVTNEQFF	TRBV19	TRBJ2-1
CASSIPSQGNYGYTF	TRBV19	TRBJ1-2
CASSLVRGAGEQYF	TRBV27	TRBJ2-7
CASSPHGRANTGELFF	TRBV11-2	TRBJ2-2
CSASIDFGYTF	TRBV20-1	TRBJ1-2
CASHPRDTRRREISYEQYF	TRBV23-1	TRBJ2-7
CASSYDASVTYEQYF	TRBV6-5	TRBJ2-7
CSVEEFGGLTGGVSTDTQYF	TRBV29-1	TRBJ2-3
CASSLVGVGGNEQFF	TRBV5-4	TRBJ2-1
CAISQTTEGETQYF	TRBV10-3	TRBJ2-5
CASNGQPNEKLFF	TRBV3-1/TRBV3-2	TRBJ1-4
CASTPVDRGRRGQYF	TRBV28	TRBJ2-7
CASSGGGAGSTEAFF	TRBV28	TRBJ1-1